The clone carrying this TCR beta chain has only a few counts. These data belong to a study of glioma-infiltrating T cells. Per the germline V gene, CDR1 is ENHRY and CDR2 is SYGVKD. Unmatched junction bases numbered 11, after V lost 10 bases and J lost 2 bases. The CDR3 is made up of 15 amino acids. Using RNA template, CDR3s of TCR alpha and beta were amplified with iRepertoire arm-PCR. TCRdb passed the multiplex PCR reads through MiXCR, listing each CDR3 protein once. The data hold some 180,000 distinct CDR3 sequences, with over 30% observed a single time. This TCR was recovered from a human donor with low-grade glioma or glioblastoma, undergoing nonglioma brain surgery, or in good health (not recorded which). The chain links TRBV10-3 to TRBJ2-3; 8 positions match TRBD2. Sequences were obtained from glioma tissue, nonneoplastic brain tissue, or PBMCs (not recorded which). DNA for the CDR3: TGTGCCACCCAAGCGGGAGAGGGAAACACAGATACGCAGTATTTT. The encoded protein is CATQAGEGNTDTQYF.